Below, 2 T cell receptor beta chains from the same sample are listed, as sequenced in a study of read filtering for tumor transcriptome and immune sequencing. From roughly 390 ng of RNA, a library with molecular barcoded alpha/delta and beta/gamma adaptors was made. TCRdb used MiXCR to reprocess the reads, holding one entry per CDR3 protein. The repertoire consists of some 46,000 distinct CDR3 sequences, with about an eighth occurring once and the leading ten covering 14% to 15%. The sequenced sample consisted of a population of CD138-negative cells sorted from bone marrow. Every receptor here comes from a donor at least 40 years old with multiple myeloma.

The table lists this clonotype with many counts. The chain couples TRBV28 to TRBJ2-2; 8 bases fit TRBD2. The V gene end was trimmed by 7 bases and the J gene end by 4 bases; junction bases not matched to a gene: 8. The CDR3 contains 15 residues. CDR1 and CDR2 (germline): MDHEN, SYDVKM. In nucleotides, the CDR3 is TGTGCCAGCATTTGGGCGGGGGGCATCACCGGGGAGCTGTTTTTT. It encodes CASIWAGGITGELFF. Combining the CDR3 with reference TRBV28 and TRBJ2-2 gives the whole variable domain DVKVTQSSRYLVKRTGEKVFLECVQDMDHENMFWYRQDPGLGLRLIYFSYDVKMKEKGDIPEGYSVSREKKERFSLILESASTNQTSMYLCASIWAGGITGELFFGEGSRLTVL.

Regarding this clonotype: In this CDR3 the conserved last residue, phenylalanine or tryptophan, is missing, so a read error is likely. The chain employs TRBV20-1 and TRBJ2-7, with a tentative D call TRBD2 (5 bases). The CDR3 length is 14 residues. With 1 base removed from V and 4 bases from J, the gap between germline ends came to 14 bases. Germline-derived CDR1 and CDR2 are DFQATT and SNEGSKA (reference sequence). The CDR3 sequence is CSARVMGVGYEQYL. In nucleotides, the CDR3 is TGCAGTGCTAGAGTTATGGGAGTTGGGTACGAGCAGTACCTC.